These 23 T cell receptor beta chains were all obtained from the same sample, sequenced in a study of T cell responses to AZD1222 COVID-19 vaccine (dated by TCRdb to the early 2020s). The library was prepared using the immunoSEQ multiplex PCR assay. TCRdb limited this immuneACCESS table to in-frame rearrangements with V and J called. A share of clones is missing; checked studies link under half to unresolved V genes, and the rest is unexplained. This sample has 100,000 to 150,000 clones in its table, and roughly 90% of those were observed once. The ten largest clones capture 4% to 5% of the sample. The time point label of this sample denotes: baseline before first vaccination. The sequencing used peripheral blood, collected on day 0 of AZD1222 vaccination. The receptors were gathered from an adult in good health.

The rearrangement links TRBV19 to TRBJ2-1, with TRBD2 identical over 11 bases. The CDR3 runs to 18 residues. Germline values: CDR1 LNHDA, CDR2 SQIVND (reference sequence). V gave up 2 bases and J gave up 4 bases; unmatched junction bases: 10. This CDR3 is CASSIFRLAGPFYNEQFF. For the CDR3, the DNA is TGTGCCAGTAGTATATTCCGACTAGCGGGGCCCTTTTACAATGAGCAGTTCTTC.

The chain combines TRBV7-9 with TRBJ2-1; TRBD2 aligns across 8 bases. Germline CDR1 is SEHNR and CDR2 is FQNEAQ (reference sequence). V was pared by 1 base and J by 1 base, with 3 bases of the junction left unmatched. This CDR3 spans 16 amino acids. In DNA, the CDR3 is TGTGCCAGCAGCTTAGTCACTAGCGGTTCCTACAATGAGCAGTTCTTC. It translates to CASSLVTSGSYNEQFF. The variable domain in full, completed from reference TRBV7-9 and TRBJ2-1, reads DTGVSQNPRHKITKRGQNVTFRCDPISEHNRLYWYRQTLGQGPEFLTYFQNEAQLEKSRLLSDRFSAERPKGSFSTLEIQRTEQGDSAMYLCASSLVTSGSYNEQFFGPGTRLTVL.

The V gene is TRBV6-5, the J gene TRBJ2-7, with 12 bases aligning to TRBD1. Trimming removed 5 bases from V and 6 bases from J; junction bases left unmatched: 5. The CDR3 length is 14 residues. Germline V gene lookup returns CDR1 MNHEY and CDR2 SVGAGI. Here the CDR3 DNA reads TGTGCCAGCAGTAAGGGACAGGGGGCTGGCGAGCAGTACTTC. Translating it yields CASSKGQGAGEQYF.

The chain couples TRBV7-9 to TRBJ1-4, with a tentative D call TRBD1 (5 bases). This CDR3 is built from 14 residues. CDR1 and CDR2 from the germline V gene are SEHNR and FQNEAQ (reference sequence). With 4 bases removed from V and 8 bases from J, the gap between germline ends came to 14 bases. The CDR3, as DNA: TGTGCCAGCAGCTCCGGACAAAAGCGGGAAAAACTGTTTTTT. It translates to CASSSGQKREKLFF.

V gene TRBV12-3 or TRBV12-4 combines with J gene TRBJ2-7, with D uncertain. CDR3 length equals 12 residues. V gave up 1 base and J gave up 3 bases, with 4 bases separating them. CDR3 region: CASSLDRYEQYF. CDR3 in DNA: TGTGCCAGCAGTTTAGACCGCTACGAGCAGTACTTC.

V gene TRBV28 combines with J gene TRBJ2-7; tentatively, D is TRBD2 (6 bases). Germline lookup yields CDR1 MDHEN and CDR2 SYDVKM. The ends were cut back, 4 bases at V and 5 bases at J, with 18 bases in the middle. This CDR3 region has 15 residues. Written as DNA, the CDR3 is TGTGCCAGCAGTTCGTTTTTCGCGGGGCGAAACGAGCAGTACTTC. Translation: CASSSFFAGRNEQYF.

The genes are TRBV5-4 and TRBJ2-1, with 8 bases lining up with TRBD2. This CDR3 comprises 15 residues. V shed 9 bases and J 0 bases; nucleotides not matched to a gene: 8. Germline V gene lookup returns CDR1 SGHNT and CDR2 YYREEE (reference sequence). This CDR3 reads CAIVLADPSYNEQFF. The CDR3 region has the DNA TGTGCCATCGTACTAGCGGACCCCTCCTACAATGAGCAGTTCTTC.

This chain links TRBV5-3 with TRBJ1-3; the D gene is possibly TRBD1 (6 bases). TRBV5-3 is assigned to the ORF class and has an uncertain function. This CDR3 spans 16 amino acids. Trimming took off 5 bases at V and 0 bases at J, with 15 bases between the two ends. CDR3 in amino acids: CARSYRDNSSGNTIYF. The CDR3 coding sequence is TGTGCCAGAAGTTACCGGGACAACAGCTCTGGAAACACCATATATTTT.

This clone was seen more than once but under ten times. This chain connects TRBV30 to TRBJ2-7, with D possibly being TRBD1 (6 bases). This CDR3 comprises 14 residues. Germline V lookup: CDR1 GTSNPN, CDR2 SVGIG (reference sequence). The germline V and J ends were trimmed by 4 bases and 7 bases, with 20 bases remaining between them. In nucleotides, the CDR3 is TGTGCCTGGACCTGGGGGCAGGGGATGGGGGAGCAGTACTTC. Translation: CAWTWGQGMGEQYF.

This rearrangement joins TRBV6-6 to TRBJ2-3, with D tentatively TRBD2 (6 bases). CDR1 is MNHNY and CDR2 is SVGAGI in the germline V gene (reference sequence). CDR3 length equals 15 residues. V lost 8 bases and J 0 bases, leaving 15 bases between the germline ends. CDR3 DNA: TGTGCCAGCGGTCTTGGCGGGGATAGCACAGATACGCAGTATTTT. Its protein is CASGLGGDSTDTQYF.

The V gene is TRBV28, the J gene TRBJ2-5, with 10 bases that match TRBD1. The CDR3 spans 15 residues. J was trimmed by 5 bases and V by 4 bases; bases with no gene match: 7. The germline V gene encodes CDR1 MDHEN and CDR2 SYDVKM. CDR3 sequence: CASSSPTGGGETQYF. CDR3 in DNA: TGTGCCAGCAGTTCCCCGACAGGGGGCGGGGAGACCCAGTACTTC.

The CDR3: CASSQIWQGPYSNQPQHF. Here the CDR3 DNA reads TGCGCCAGCAGCCAAATCTGGCAGGGGCCTTATAGCAATCAGCCCCAGCATTTT. This chain uses TRBV4-1 with TRBJ1-5; a possible D gene is TRBD1 (6 bases). This CDR3 has 18 amino acids. Trimming took off 2 bases at V and 0 bases at J, with 17 bases between the two ends. Looked up from germline, CDR1 is MGHRA and CDR2 is YSYEKL.

The V gene is TRBV11-2, the J gene TRBJ2-4; D call uncertain. Between the trimmed V and J ends, which lost 6 bases and 10 bases, there was a span of 10 bases. This CDR3 has 11 residues. Looked up from germline, CDR1 is SGHAT and CDR2 is FQNNGV. CDR3 loop: CASRQAGIQYF. Written as DNA, the CDR3 is TGTGCCAGCAGACAAGCTGGGATTCAGTACTTC.

This sequence joins TRBV11-2 and TRBJ2-5, with 7 bases aligning to TRBD1. With 6 bases clipped from V and 5 bases from J, the junction kept 6 bases outside the gene matches. Germline V gene sequence: CDR1 SGHAT, CDR2 FQNNGV. The CDR3 covers 13 residues. In nucleotides, the CDR3 is TGTGCCAGCAGATTAACAGGGGAGGAGACCCAGTACTTC. Its translation is CASRLTGEETQYF. Full variable domain (remainder filled in from reference TRBV11-2 and TRBJ2-5): EAGVAQSPRYKIIEKRQSVAFWCNPISGHATLYWYQQILGQGPKLLIQFQNNGVVDDSQLPKDRFSAERLKGVDSTLKIQPAKLEDSAVYLCASRLTGEETQYFGPGTRLLVL.

The chain uses TRBV18 and TRBJ1-5, with 8 positions matching TRBD1. V was clipped by 6 bases and J by 4 bases; unmatched bases: 5. The CDR3 has 14 amino acids. Germline lookup yields CDR1 KGHSH and CDR2 LQKENI. The CDR3 DNA sequence: TGTGCCAGCTCCCCTACAGGGGGTAATCAGCCCCAGCATTTT. Translation gives CASSPTGGNQPQHF. The full variable domain, rest sourced from reference TRBV18 and TRBJ1-5, is NAGVMQNPRHLVRRRGQEARLRCSPMKGHSHVYWYRQLPEEGLKFMVYLQKENIIDESGMPKERFSAEFPKEGPSILRIQQVVRGDSAAYFCASSPTGGNQPQHFGDGTRLSIL.

This chain connects TRBV29-1 to TRBJ1-2; D unclear. Germline V CDR1 and CDR2: SQVTM, ANQGSEA. This CDR3 contains 14 residues. The ends were cut back, 3 bases at V and 3 bases at J, with 14 bases in the middle. The CDR3 protein is CSVEGLRTDYGYTF. The CDR3 nucleotides are TGCAGCGTTGAGGGATTGAGGACTGACTATGGCTACACCTTC.

The chain is built from TRBV4-1 and TRBJ2-7; the D is unclear. Germline-derived CDR1 and CDR2 are MGHRA and YSYEKL. Trimming removed 1 base at V and 3 bases at J, with 13 bases between. This CDR3 comprises 15 residues. DNA for the CDR3: TGCGCCAGCAGCCAAGTCGAGACTTACATCTACGAGCAGTACTTC. Residues: CASSQVETYIYEQYF.

The rearrangement joins TRBV2 to TRBJ1-5; 8 bases line up with TRBD1. CDR1 and CDR2 from the germline V gene are SNHLY and FYNNEI. This CDR3 comprises 15 residues. V was clipped by 10 bases and J by 4 bases; unmatched bases: 12. The CDR3 sequence: CATREQGVPNQPQHF. The CDR3 DNA follows: TGTGCCACCCGGGAACAGGGGGTCCCAAATCAGCCCCAGCATTTT.

V and J are TRBV10-1 and TRBJ1-5; 9 bases are a match to TRBD1. The V gene end was trimmed by 5 bases and the J gene end by 9 bases; junction bases not matched to a gene: 5. The CDR3 is made up of 13 amino acids. Germline CDR1 is WNHNN and CDR2 is SYGVQD (reference sequence). CDR3 loop: CASSPDRGAPQHF. CDR3 in DNA: TGCGCCAGCAGTCCGGACAGGGGTGCGCCCCAGCATTTT.

This clone was recorded a few times. The rearrangement joins TRBV18 to TRBJ1-3, with 7 bases that match TRBD1. The CDR3 spans 15 residues. After removal of 4 bases from V and 7 bases from J, the junction contained 10 bases not matched to a gene. Germline V gene sequence: CDR1 KGHSH, CDR2 LQKENI. For the CDR3, the DNA is TGTGCCAGCTCACGAAACACAGGGGACGGGAACACCATATATTTT. Residues: CASSRNTGDGNTIYF.

V and J are TRBV19 and TRBJ1-4, with no clear D. Germline V gene data show CDR1 as LNHDA and CDR2 as SQIVND (reference sequence). The length of the CDR3 is 14 residues. V gave up 6 bases and J gave up 0 bases, with 8 bases separating them. The CDR3 DNA reads as TGTGCCAGTAGACCCCAATCAACTAATGAAAAACTGTTTTTT. Residues: CASRPQSTNEKLFF.

J is TRBJ2-1 and V is TRBV13; 11 bases fit TRBD2. V gave up 5 bases and J gave up 8 bases; unmatched junction bases: 11. The CDR3 runs to 16 residues. The germline CDR1 and CDR2 sequences are PRHDT and FYEKMQ (reference sequence). CDR3 region: CASSPPLAGGGYEQFF. The CDR3 DNA is TGTGCCAGCAGCCCTCCTTTAGCGGGAGGGGGCTATGAGCAGTTCTTC.

The rearrangement uses TRBV5-1 and TRBJ2-2, with D unclear. Trimming removed 0 bases from V and 4 bases from J, with 4 bases in between. Germline CDR1 reads SGHRS; CDR2 reads YFSETQ. The CDR3 covers 13 residues. Here the CDR3 reads CASSLVTTGELFF. The DNA for the CDR3 is TGCGCCAGCAGCTTGGTTACCACCGGGGAGCTGTTTTTT.